Listed below are T cell receptor beta chains from one sample, sequenced in a study of OX40 agonist ivuxolimab in advanced cancers. Repertoires were generated with immunoSEQ multiplex PCR, while TCRdb's copy carries only in-frame clones and drops some. Altogether over 45,000 clones are present, approximately 83% being singletons, with the ten largest covering 1% to 1.5%. Source: CD4+ or CD8+ T cells sorted from blood, taken in a trial of the OX40 agonist ivuxolimab. Every receptor here comes from an adult with an advanced solid tumor such as melanoma, head and neck, liver or kidney cancer. Each CDR3 is given with its conserved first and last residue.

V gene,CDR3 protein
TRBV7-2,CASSVSAGMETEAFF
TRBV7-9,CASSLGPSHNEQFF
TRBV30,CAWWGKTRTSNYGYTF
TRBV7-9,CASSTGQGKTEAFF
TRBV30,CAWRGGFGDTDNSPLHF
TRBV23-1,CASSQALDEQYF
TRBV5-1,CASSLGTTGQGGYGYTF
TRBV4-3,CASSQDRLAGAPHTQYF
TRBV4-2,CASSQDLVSASGVRETQYF
TRBV5-1,CASCSTGLLANTGELFF
TRBV4-2,CASSKEDTQYF
TRBV9,CASSVGGEHDQPQHF
TRBV5-6,CASSLWGQTNEKLFF
TRBV7-3,CASSLGVENIQYF
TRBV5-1,CASSRGQNTEAFF
TRBV18,CASSPNNGPSPLHF
TRBV7-2,CASSPGGNSPLHF
TRBV7-2,CASSWGLAGTKREQYF
TRBV9,CASSPLQGAGIQYF
TRBV11-3,CASSYDRYNEQFF
TRBV6-1,CATPTNGPRGGYTF
TRBV10-3,CAITASGGTDTQYF
TRBV19,CASSIARASHEKLFF
TRBV5-1,CASSRGQGADQPQHF
TRBV30,CAWSRQGMGEQYF
TRBV28,CASSLDSKNQPQHF
TRBV7-2,CASSLAGSYNSPLHF
TRBV19,CASSLAAGYEQYF
TRBV7-9,CASSVRGAGANVLTF
TRBV6-6,CASSYRQGANEQYF
TRBV2,CASSDSRYNYEQYF
TRBV29-1,CSASGPGGQETQYF
TRBV7-2,CASSPTAGNYGYTF
TRBV10-3,CAISESPDNSPLHF
TRBV5-1,CASSRLADDTGELFF
TRBV19,CATGTGFAGELFF
TRBV18,CASSPQGVVYNEQFF
TRBV9,CASSVAPYAGEQFF
TRBV6-1,CASSEGLAGRQPQHF
TRBV5-8,CASSGGTEGLNEKLFF
TRBV4-1,CASTITGGVTGELFF
TRBV11-2,CASSLTGTVETQYF
TRBV9,CASSDRQGSLSGANVLTF
TRBV6-6,CASSYYGLQGEKLFF
TRBV6-5,CASSENREQFF
TRBV5-1,CASSKTSGGVTYNEQFF
TRBV5-1,CASSKELASGELFF
TRBV6-5,CASSVSDVGYEQYF
TRBV19,CASSSRTSGGSGSSYNEQFF
TRBV7-9,CASSLGQINEKLFF